The TCR beta chain under discussion was sequenced for a study of cytomegalovirus exposure and HLA in healthy donors. At the level of the study: An earlier analysis identified more than 90 million unique TCR beta sequences in about 180 million T cells.

Whole-study results and caveats: What TCR beta sequences reportedly achieved was accurate prediction of HLA-A and HLA-B alleles in most subjects. Later genetic work tied a missense DCLRE1C variant to beta-chain V and J trimming. Some highly shared sequence variants likely arose as a pipeline artifact.

PCR primers comprised 60 Vbeta and 13 Jbeta primers. Measured with immunoSEQ multiplex PCR; TCRdb has only the in-frame clones, and not every one. Altogether 90,000 or so clones are present, approximately 85% being singletons, with the ten largest covering about 3.7%. A remark on this clone: The antigen is unknown.

The sample taken for sequencing was PBMCs. The TCR originated in a man in his thirties or forties in good health and CMV-seropositive.

CDR3 DNA sequence: TGTGCCAGCCGTGGTTGGGACAGGGGCGATCAGCCCCAGCATTTT. Translation: CASRGWDRGDQPQHF. This chain links TRBV6-1 with TRBJ1-5; 10 bases are a match to TRBD1. The germline gives CDR1 MNHNS, CDR2 SASEGT. With V trimmed by 8 bases and J by 5 bases, 9 bases remained unmatched. The CDR3 spans 15 residues.